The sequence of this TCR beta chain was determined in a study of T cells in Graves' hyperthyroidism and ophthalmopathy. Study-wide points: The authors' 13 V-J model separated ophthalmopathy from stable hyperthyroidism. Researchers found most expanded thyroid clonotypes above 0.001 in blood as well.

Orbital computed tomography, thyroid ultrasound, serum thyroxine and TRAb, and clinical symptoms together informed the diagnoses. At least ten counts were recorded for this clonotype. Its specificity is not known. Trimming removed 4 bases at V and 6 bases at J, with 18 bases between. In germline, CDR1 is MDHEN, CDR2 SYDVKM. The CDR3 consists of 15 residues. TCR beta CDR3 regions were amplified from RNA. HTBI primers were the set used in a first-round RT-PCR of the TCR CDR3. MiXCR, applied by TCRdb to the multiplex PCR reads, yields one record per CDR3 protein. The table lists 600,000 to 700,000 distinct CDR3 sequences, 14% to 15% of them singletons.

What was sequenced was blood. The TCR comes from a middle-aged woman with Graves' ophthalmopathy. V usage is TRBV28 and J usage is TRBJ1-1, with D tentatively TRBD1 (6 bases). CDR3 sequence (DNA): TGTGCCAGCAGTTCCTCGAGGGAAGGGGGGGCTGAAGCTTTCTTT. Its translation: CASSSSREGGAEAFF. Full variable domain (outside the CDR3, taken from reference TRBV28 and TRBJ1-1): DVKVTQSSRYLVKRTGEKVFLECVQDMDHENMFWYRQDPGLGLRLIYFSYDVKMKEKGDIPEGYSVSREKKERFSLILESASTNQTSMYLCASSSSREGGAEAFFGQGTRLTVV.